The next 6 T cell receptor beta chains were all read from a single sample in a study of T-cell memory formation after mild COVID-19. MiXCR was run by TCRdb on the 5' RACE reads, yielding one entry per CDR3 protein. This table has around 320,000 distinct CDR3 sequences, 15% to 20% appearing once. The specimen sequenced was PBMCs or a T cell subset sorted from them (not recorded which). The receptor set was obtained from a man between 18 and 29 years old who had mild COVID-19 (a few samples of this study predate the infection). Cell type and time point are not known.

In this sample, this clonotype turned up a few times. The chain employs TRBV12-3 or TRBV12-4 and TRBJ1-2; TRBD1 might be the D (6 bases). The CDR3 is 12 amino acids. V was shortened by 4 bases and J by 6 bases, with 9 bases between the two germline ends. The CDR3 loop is CASSSSGDGYTF. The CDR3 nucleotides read TGTGCCAGCAGTTCATCAGGGGATGGCTACACCTTC.

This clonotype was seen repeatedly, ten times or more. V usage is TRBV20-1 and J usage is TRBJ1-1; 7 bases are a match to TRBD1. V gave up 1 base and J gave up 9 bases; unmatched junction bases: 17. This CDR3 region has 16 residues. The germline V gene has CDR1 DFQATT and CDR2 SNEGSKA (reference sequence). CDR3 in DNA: TGCAGTGCTAGAGTGCCTTTAGGGACAGCGGCATCTCAAGCTTTCTTT. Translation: CSARVPLGTAASQAFF.

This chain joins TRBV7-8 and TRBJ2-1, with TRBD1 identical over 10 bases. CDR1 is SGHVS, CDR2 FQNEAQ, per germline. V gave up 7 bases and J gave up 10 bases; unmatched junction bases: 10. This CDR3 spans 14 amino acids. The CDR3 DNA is TGTGCCAGCATCAAGGACAGGGGGATCTGGGAGCAGTTCTTC. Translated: CASIKDRGIWEQFF.

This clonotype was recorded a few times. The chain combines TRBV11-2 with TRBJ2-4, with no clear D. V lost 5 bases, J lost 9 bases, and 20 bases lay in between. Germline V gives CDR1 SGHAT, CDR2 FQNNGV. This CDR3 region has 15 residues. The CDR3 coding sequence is TGTGCCAGCAGCCTCAACGCCCCGCCTTCGGGCATTCAGTACTTC. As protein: CASSLNAPPSGIQYF.

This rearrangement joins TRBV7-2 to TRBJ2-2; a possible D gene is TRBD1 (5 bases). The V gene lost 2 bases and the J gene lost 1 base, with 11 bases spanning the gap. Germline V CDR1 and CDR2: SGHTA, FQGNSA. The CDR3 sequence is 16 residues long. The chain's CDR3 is CASSLLGLLNTGELFF. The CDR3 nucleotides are TGTGCCAGCAGCTTATTGGGGCTCCTGAACACCGGGGAGCTGTTTTTT.

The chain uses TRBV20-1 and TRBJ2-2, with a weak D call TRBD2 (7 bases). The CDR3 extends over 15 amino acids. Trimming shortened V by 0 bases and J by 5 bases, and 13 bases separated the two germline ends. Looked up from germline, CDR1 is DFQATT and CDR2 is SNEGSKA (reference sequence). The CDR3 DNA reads TGCAGTGCTAGAGACGGGGGGCCGGGGACCGGGGAGCTGTTTTTT. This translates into CSARDGGPGTGELFF.